The next 10 T cell receptor beta chains were all read from a single sample in a study of immune heterogeneity within non-small cell lung tumors. For each sample, template was about 600 ng of bulk tumor genomic DNA. Widely spaced biopsies, several per primary tumor, were obtained at surgery. Enrolled patients presented with newly diagnosed, previously untreated non-small cell lung cancer and underwent curative surgery. TCR beta CDR3 regions came from multiplex PCR with 32 forward V and 13 reverse J primers. Each CDR3 protein is one row after TCRdb ran MiXCR on the multiplex PCR reads. This sample carries 1,500 to 2,000 distinct CDR3 sequences, 48% of them seen once, and the ten largest clones take 15%. The sequenced material came from lung tumor tissue. The receptor source for this set is a man in his 60s with non-small cell lung cancer.

This clonotype was picked up a small number of times. V is TRBV28 and J is TRBJ1-1; D gene unclear. The V gene's germline CDR1 is MDHEN and CDR2 SYDVKM. The CDR3 has 14 amino acids. V was clipped by 2 bases and J by 1 base, with 8 bases between them. The CDR3 bases are TGTGCCAGCAGTTTAGGGCCCCAGAACACTGAAGCTTTCTTT. Amino acid sequence: CASSLGPQNTEAFF.

V gene TRBV15 combines with J gene TRBJ2-3; a possible D gene is TRBD1 (5 bases). Germline CDR1 LNHNV, CDR2 YYDKDF (reference sequence). V lost 5 bases, J lost 3 bases, and 21 bases lay in between. The CDR3 runs to 17 residues. The CDR3 DNA follows: TGTGCCACCAGCGGCGGAACGATAGGGGCTGGGACAGATACGCAGTATTTT. This sequence encodes CATSGGTIGAGTDTQYF.

The chain combines TRBV10-3 with TRBJ1-1; TRBD1 might be the D (5 bases). V gave up 2 bases and J gave up 6 bases, with 7 bases separating them. The CDR3 contains 12 residues. Germline V gene lookup returns CDR1 ENHRY and CDR2 SYGVKD. CDR3 sequence: CAISEVGAEAFF. CDR3 nucleotide sequence: TGTGCCATCAGTGAGGTGGGGGCTGAAGCTTTCTTT.

This sequence joins TRBV18 and TRBJ1-2; D is perhaps TRBD1 (5 bases). This CDR3 has 14 amino acids. Germline CDR1 reads KGHSH; CDR2 reads LQKENI. Trimming removed 4 bases at V and 8 bases at J, with 17 bases between. The CDR3 nucleotides read TGTGCCAGCTCACAAGGACGGGGGTTCGGGGGCTACACCTTC. This encodes CASSQGRGFGGYTF.

This clonotype has a handful of counts. This rearrangement joins TRBV7-3 to TRBJ2-2; 8 bases line up with TRBD2. After removal of 2 bases from V and 6 bases from J, the junction contained 14 bases not matched to a gene. The germline gives CDR1 SGHTA, CDR2 FQGTGA. The CDR3 is made up of 18 amino acids. Here the CDR3 reads CASSLLAVGGRPPGELFF. The CDR3 DNA follows: TGTGCCAGCAGCTTATTAGCGGTAGGCGGGAGGCCGCCCGGGGAGCTGTTTTTT.

This clonotype was seen a few times. V is TRBV6-1 and J is TRBJ2-6; 9 bases match TRBD1. After removal of 6 bases from V and 4 bases from J, the junction contained 4 bases not matched to a gene. Germline V CDR1 and CDR2: MNHNS, SASEGT. The CDR3 covers 15 residues. CDR3 nucleotides: TGTGCCAGCAGGGACAGGGGTTGGGGGGCCAACGTCCTGACTTTC. Translating gives CASRDRGWGANVLTF.

The chain has TRBV19 and TRBJ2-2; TRBD2 matches 7 bases. Germline trimming cut 4 bases from V and 1 base from J; bases unmatched to any gene: 6. CDR3 length: 16 amino acids. Germline values: CDR1 LNHDA, CDR2 SQIVND (reference sequence). The CDR3 DNA is TGTGCCAGTAGTAGGGGGAGGGCGGAGAACACCGGGGAGCTGTTTTTT. It translates to CASSRGRAENTGELFF. Complete variable domain (other parts from reference TRBV19 and TRBJ2-2): DGGITQSPKYLFRKEGQNVTLSCEQNLNHDAMYWYRQDPGQGLRLIYYSQIVNDFQKGDIAEGYSVSREKKESFPLTVTSAQKNPTAFYLCASSRGRAENTGELFFGEGSRLTVL.

The chain carries TRBV6-1 and TRBJ1-1, with a weak D call TRBD1 (5 bases). The CDR3 contains 15 residues. Germline CDR1 reads MNHNS; CDR2 reads SASEGT. V was cut by 2 bases and J by 1 base, with 11 bases left in between. CDR3 sequence: CASSERGIQNTEAFF. The DNA of the CDR3 is TGTGCCAGCAGTGAACGGGGGATCCAGAACACTGAAGCTTTCTTT.

This clonotype was seen a few times. This rearrangement joins TRBV11-2 to TRBJ2-7; D not certain. This CDR3 region has 14 residues. Germline V gene data show CDR1 as SGHAT and CDR2 as FQNNGV. Trimming shortened V by 0 bases and J by 5 bases, and 11 bases separated the two germline ends. The CDR3 reads CASSLDVQVHEQYV. DNA of the CDR3: TGTGCCAGCAGCTTAGACGTCCAAGTCCACGAGCAGTACGTC.

This clonotype is judged hyperexpanded (1% or more). This sequence joins TRBV2 and TRBJ2-2; weak D call: TRBD1 (5 bases). With 4 bases removed from V and 6 bases from J, the gap between germline ends came to 15 bases. The length of the CDR3 is 15 residues. CDR1 is SNHLY and CDR2 is FYNNEI in the germline V gene. The CDR3 DNA sequence: TGTGCCAGCAGTGGAGGCAGGGTACTTCCCGGGGAGCTGTTTTTT. Translation gives CASSGGRVLPGELFF.